The present T cell receptor (beta chain) was sequenced within a study of naive and memory T cell subsets. This clonotype has a handful of counts. As yet, its antigen is unknown. This CDR3 region has 15 residues. With 6 bases clipped from V and 10 bases from J, the junction kept 13 bases outside the gene matches. Looked up from germline, CDR1 is LGHNT and CDR2 is FRNRAP. The beta constant-region primer was an equimolar mix of two oligonucleotides covering TRBC1 and TRBC2. An oligonucleotide with the SP2 primer and a 12-nucleotide UMI was ligated to the cDNA 3' end. MiXCR, run by TCRdb on the UMI-ligation and nested PCR reads, gives a single entry per CDR3 protein. The table has 130,000 to 150,000 distinct CDR3 sequences, approximately 15% seen once; the top ten hold approximately 0.13%. After CD4 positive bead selection, the CD4-negative fraction gave CD8 T cells. Study results and caveats: Diversity fell and Gini index rose from naive through CM, EM, EMRA. Findings for naive and memory subsets could not be checked against ground truth.

Material for sequencing was naive CD4+ T cells from blood. This clonotype originated in a human donor in good health. The chain uses TRBV12-5 and TRBJ2-1; 9 bases agree with TRBD2. CDR3 amino acids: CASGPLGGRAGEQFF. The CDR3 DNA sequence: TGTGCTAGTGGCCCCCTGGGCGGGAGGGCCGGAGAGCAGTTCTTC.